Listed below are T cell receptor beta chains from one sample, sequenced in a study of OX40 agonist ivuxolimab in advanced cancers. Here immunoSEQ multiplex PCR was the method, and the copy in TCRdb shows in-frame clones only, minus some. This sample has about 20,000 clones, with under 75% found just once. The input for sequencing was CD4+ or CD8+ T cells sorted from blood, taken in a trial of the OX40 agonist ivuxolimab. Receptors were obtained from an adult with an advanced solid tumor such as melanoma, head and neck, liver or kidney cancer. CDR3s include the opening cysteine and the closing phenylalanine or tryptophan. The D gene is left open where the match is weak. A row's size may be missing; if present it is once, few, many or a size class.

>-|TRBV6-6|few|TRBJ1-5
CASSAQGTSNQPQHF
TGTGCCAGCAGTGCCCAGGGGACAAGCAATCAGCCCCAGCATTTT
>-|TRBV13|-|TRBJ1-3
CASSLGMSGNTIYF
TGTGCCAGCAGCTTAGGGATGTCTGGAAACACCATATATTTT
>-|TRBV12-2|-|TRBJ2-2
CASSFRGGELFF
TGTGCCAGCAGCTTCAGGGGTGGAGAGCTGTTTTTT
>TRBD1|TRBV5-4|few|TRBJ2-7
CASSSTGAGYEQYF
TGTGCCAGCAGCTCGACAGGGGCAGGGTACGAGCAGTACTTC
>-|TRBV19|-|TRBJ2-2
CASSRGLDGTGELFF
TGTGCCAGTAGTAGGGGACTGGACGGGACCGGGGAGCTGTTTTTT
>-|TRBV9|-|TRBJ1-4
CASSVEQGGRKLFF
TGTGCCAGCAGCGTAGAACAGGGTGGGCGAAAACTGTTTTTT
>-|TRBV5-5|-|TRBJ1-1
CASSFVGQLNTEAFF
TGTGCCAGCAGCTTCGTAGGGCAGTTAAACACTGAAGCTTTCTTT
>TRBD1|TRBV7-9|-|TRBJ2-7
CASSPAGTGGWEQYF
TGTGCCAGCAGCCCTGCGGGGACAGGTGGTTGGGAGCAGTACTTC
>-|TRBV6-5|-|TRBJ1-1
CASSSINTEAFF
TGTGCCAGCAGTTCGATTAACACTGAAGCTTTCTTT
>-|TRBV4-3|-|TRBJ1-5
CASSQDRGAGQPQHF
TGCGCCAGCAGCCAAGACCGGGGGGCGGGTCAGCCCCAGCATTTT
>-|TRBV10-3|-|TRBJ2-2
CAISDSNTGELFF
TGTGCCATCAGTGACTCAAACACCGGGGAGCTGTTTTTT
>TRBD2|TRBV27|-|TRBJ2-3
CASSVLAGGVDTQYF
TGTGCCAGCAGTGTGTTAGCGGGGGGTGTAGATACGCAGTATTTT
>-|TRBV6-5|-|TRBJ1-3
CASSTGVSGNTIYF
TGTGCCAGCAGTACAGGAGTCTCTGGAAACACCATATATTTT
>-|TRBV4-1|-|TRBJ2-2
CASSRTTETGELFF
TGCGCCAGCAGCCGAACGACGGAGACCGGGGAGCTGTTTTTT
>-|TRBV30|-|TRBJ2-7
CAWSVGSFYEQYF
TGTGCCTGGAGTGTGGGGTCCTTCTACGAGCAGTACTTC
>-|TRBV23-1|-|TRBJ2-2
CASSLVIGELFF
TGCGCCAGCAGTCTAGTGATCGGGGAGCTGTTTTTT
>-|TRBV13|-|TRBJ2-1
CASSSPSWRHEQFF
TGTGCCAGCAGCTCCCCCTCTTGGCGACATGAGCAGTTCTTC
>-|TRBV11-3|-|TRBJ1-1
CASSLGVGTEAFF
TGTGCCAGCAGCCTGGGAGTGGGCACTGAAGCTTTCTTT
>-|TRBV19|-|TRBJ2-3
CATMSGADTQYF
TGTGCCACCATGTCGGGGGCAGATACGCAGTATTTT
>TRBD2|TRBV6-4|-|TRBJ2-1
CASSALAGAYNEQFF
TGTGCCAGCAGTGCCCTAGCGGGGGCCTACAATGAGCAGTTCTTC
>-|TRBV7-8|once|TRBJ2-7
CASSLRQHSYEQYF
TGTGCCAGCAGCTTAAGACAGCACTCCTACGAGCAGTACTTC
>-|TRBV11-3|-|TRBJ2-1
CASSSIVVSDEQFF
TGTGCCAGCAGCTCAATAGTGGTCAGCGATGAGCAGTTCTTC
>-|TRBV29-1|medium-sized|TRBJ1-2
CSVPGRTEYGYTF
TGCAGCGTCCCCGGACGGACAGAATATGGCTACACCTTC
>TRBD2|TRBV6-5|-|TRBJ2-1
CASSLTSGGVYNEQFF
TGTGCCAGCAGTTTAACTAGCGGGGGGGTATACAATGAGCAGTTCTTC
>TRBD2|TRBV9|-|TRBJ2-3
CASSISGPSTDTQYF
TGTGCCAGCAGCATTAGCGGGCCCAGCACAGATACGCAGTATTTT
>-|TRBV5-4|-|TRBJ1-6
CASSLPNSATISPLHF
TGTGCCAGCAGCTTGCCCAATTCAGCAACAATTTCACCCCTCCACTTT
>-|TRBV28|medium-sized|TRBJ2-7
CASSLPYGGSIEQYF
TGTGCCAGCAGTTTACCCTATGGGGGAAGCATAGAGCAGTACTTC
>-|TRBV7-6|-|TRBJ1-3
CASSLAVRSSGNTIYF
TGTGCCAGCAGCTTAGCGGTTAGGAGTTCTGGAAACACCATATATTTT
>TRBD1|TRBV19|-|TRBJ2-7
CASTLGTGASYEQYF
TGTGCCAGTACCCTCGGGACAGGGGCAAGCTACGAGCAGTACTTC
>-|TRBV5-1|-|TRBJ2-7
CASSLEATPGDEQYF
TGCGCCAGCAGCTTGGAGGCCACCCCTGGGGACGAGCAGTACTTC
>TRBD1|TRBV13|-|TRBJ2-4
CASRDTGTGKNIQYF
TGTGCCAGCCGTGACACCGGGACAGGGAAAAACATTCAGTACTTC
>TRBD2|TRBV6-5|-|TRBJ2-5
CASSAGGETQYF
TGTGCCAGCAGTGCGGGGGGTGAGACCCAGTACTTC
>TRBD1|TRBV7-2|-|TRBJ2-7
CASSLGTGDEQYF
TGTGCCAGCAGCTTAGGGACAGGGGACGAGCAGTACTTC
>-|TRBV14|-|TRBJ2-3
CASSRGERAVSTDTQYF
TGTGCCAGCAGCCGGGGTGAAAGGGCGGTCAGCACAGATACGCAGTATTTT
>TRBD1|TRBV5-4|-|TRBJ1-2
CASTQGANYGYTF
TGTGCCAGCACTCAGGGGGCTAACTATGGCTACACCTTC
>TRBD2|TRBV4-1|-|TRBJ2-1
CASSQEMGTNNEQFF
TGCGCCAGCAGCCAAGAGATGGGGACTAACAATGAGCAGTTCTTC
>TRBD2|TRBV6-5|-|TRBJ2-7
CANSYLGLAYEQYF
TGTGCCAACAGTTACCTGGGACTAGCTTACGAGCAGTACTTC
>-|TRBV19|-|TRBJ2-3
CASSMAGTDTQYF
TGTGCCAGTAGTATGGCCGGAACAGATACGCAGTATTTT
>TRBD1|TRBV11-3|-|TRBJ2-3
CASSLDQGAPGTDTQYF
TGTGCCAGCAGCTTAGATCAGGGGGCTCCCGGCACAGATACGCAGTATTTT
>TRBD1|TRBV4-1|-|TRBJ1-3
CASSPRGGGTGPGNTIYF
TGCGCCAGCAGCCCGCGGGGAGGCGGGACAGGGCCCGGAAACACCATATATTTT
>-|TRBV6-5|-|TRBJ1-5
CASSYSASNQPQHF
TGTGCCAGCAGTTACTCGGCTAGCAATCAGCCCCAGCATTTT
>TRBD2|TRBV19|-|TRBJ2-1
CASQSSGYYNEQFF
TGTGCCAGCCAATCTAGCGGCTACTACAATGAGCAGTTCTTC
>-|TRBV6-5|few|TRBJ2-7
CASNQTPACGQYF
TGTGCCAGCAACCAGACCCCTGCTTGTGGGCAGTACTTC
>TRBD1|TRBV18|-|TRBJ2-7
CASSPGTGEQYF
TGTGCCAGCTCACCAGGGACAGGGGAGCAGTACTTC
>TRBD2|TRBV27|-|TRBJ2-2
CASSFSGGHTGELFF
TGTGCCAGCAGTTTTAGCGGGGGCCACACCGGGGAGCTGTTTTTT
>-|TRBV7-9|-|TRBJ2-7
CASRGPLSYEQYF
TGTGCCAGCAGGGGACCGCTATCCTACGAGCAGTACTTC
>TRBD1|TRBV11-3|-|TRBJ1-2
CASSIAGTAQHWGYTF
TGTGCCAGCAGCATAGCCGGGACAGCTCAGCATTGGGGCTACACCTTC
>TRBD2|TRBV13|medium-sized|TRBJ2-1
CASSSRAWVAGGSNEQFF
TGTGCCAGCAGCTCCCGAGCTTGGGTAGCGGGGGGCAGCAATGAGCAGTTCTTC
>-|TRBV5-3|-|TRBJ2-7
CASSFMPAGDYEQYF
TGTGCCAGCAGCTTCATGCCAGCAGGAGACTACGAGCAGTACTTC
>TRBD1|TRBV2|-|TRBJ2-2
CASARGDRVNTGELFF
TGTGCCAGCGCTCGTGGGGACAGAGTGAACACCGGGGAGCTGTTTTTT
>-|TRBV7-3|-|TRBJ1-2
CASSFGQAAYGYTF
TGTGCCAGCAGCTTTGGTCAGGCGGCATATGGCTACACCTTC
>-|TRBV6-1|-|TRBJ2-7
CASRGTVYEQYF
TGTGCCAGCAGGGGGACGGTCTACGAGCAGTACTTC
>TRBD2|TRBV7-9|many|TRBJ2-7
CASSPIAGGYEQYF
TGTGCCAGCAGCCCAATAGCGGGCGGCTACGAGCAGTACTTC
>-|TRBV25-1|-|TRBJ1-1
CASSEYNTEAFF
TGTGCCAGCAGTGAATACAACACTGAAGCTTTCTTT
>TRBD1|TRBV4-3|-|TRBJ1-6
CASSQGDRGMSPLHF
TGCGCCAGCAGCCAAGGGGACAGAGGGATGTCACCCCTCCACTTT
>-|TRBV5-4|-|TRBJ2-7
CASSFGSQEQYF
TGTGCCAGCAGCTTCGGATCGCAGGAGCAGTACTTC
>TRBD2|TRBV7-3|-|TRBJ2-1
CASSSPPAAGPYNEQFF
TGTGCCAGCAGCTCACCTCCGGCAGCGGGGCCCTACAATGAGCAGTTCTTC
>-|TRBV7-2|-|TRBJ2-2
CASTFGGGAPGELFF
TGTGCCAGCACCTTCGGAGGGGGGGCGCCCGGGGAGCTGTTTTTT